This TCR beta chain was sequenced in a study of PD-L1 blockade in urothelial cancer. On the study more broadly: Patients took up atezolizumab in the mid-2010s at 1,200 mg intravenously every 3 weeks. Anywhere from 0 to 3 prior chemotherapy regimens had been received by patients.

After removal of 4 bases from V and 6 bases from J, the junction contained 6 bases not matched to a gene. CDR3 size: 13 residues. Germline loops: CDR1 SGHRS, CDR2 YFSETQ. For each patient, 1 to 8 samples were obtained, pretreatment and on-treatment. Study outcomes and limitations: Lower pretreatment blood TCR clonality, under the median, predicted better survival, researchers reported.

This clone came up once. Its antigen is currently unknown. Produced via immunoSEQ multiplex PCR; TCRdb's table is partial and in-frame only. The sample contains tens of thousands of clones, around 80% of which appear only once. The chain carries TRBV5-1 and TRBJ2-7; the match to TRBD2 covers 8 bases. Source: PBMCs, taken around atezolizumab (anti-PD-L1) treatment. The TCR sequence derives from a man between 65 and 85 years old with urothelial cancer. The CDR3 reads CASSPDLAGEQYF. CDR3 nucleotides: TGCGCCAGCAGCCCGGATCTAGCGGGCGAGCAGTACTTC.